Given below is one T cell receptor beta chain in context. Its antigen is not identified. The source of the sample is a study of CD4 T cells in relation to SARS-CoV-2 and coronaviruses. The overall study: ViraFEST: approximately 10-day antigen culture of PBMCs, then TCR beta CDR3 sequencing. A couple of subjects were Hispanic; patients were roughly 8 males and a handful of females.

Study-level findings and limits: In around 60% of donors, memory CD4+ clonotypes crossrecognized SARS-CoV-2 and at least one common cold coronavirus spike.

For approximately 10 days, around 99,000 sorted CD4+ cells grew with T cell-depleted PBMCs and CEF. The protocol was immunoSEQ multiplex PCR, while the TCRdb copy is restricted to in-frame clones and leaves out a portion. The table lists some 45,000 clones, 82% of them singletons. Material: naive CD4+ T cells from PBMCs, cultured in vitro. Stated subset: naive CD4+ T cells isolated by negative enrichment. The TCR was taken from an adult with COVID-19.

The CDR3 nucleotides are TGTGCCAGCAGCTTGTCAACAGGGCGGGCTAATGAAAAACTGTTTTTT. As protein: CASSLSTGRANEKLFF. The chain employs TRBV5-5 and TRBJ1-4; TRBD1 might be the D (6 bases). V shed 1 base and J shed 3 bases, with 13 bases lying between them. Germline CDR1 SGHKS, CDR2 YYEKEE (reference sequence). The CDR3 runs 16 residues.